The 17 T cell receptor beta chains in this list originate from one sample, sequenced in a study of T cell clonotyping in hematopoietic cell transplantation. Stated time point: recipient sample about 28 days before transplant, after cytoreduction. Libraries were prepared by immunoSEQ multiplex PCR; TCRdb keeps only in-frame clonotypes and omits some of them. This sample carries under 30,000 clones, about three quarters of them seen once, and the ten largest clones take less than 7.5%. Sequenced material: peripheral blood mononuclear cells, taken before stem cell transplant. The origin of the receptors is a woman aged 30 to 39 with chronic myeloid leukemia. Some clones in this sample may be carry-over from other donors' samples.

The chain couples TRBV5-5 to TRBJ1-2; weak D call: TRBD1 (6 bases). Germline assignment: CDR1 SGHKS and CDR2 YYEKEE (reference sequence). The CDR3 spans 14 residues. V lost 4 bases to trimming and J lost 5 bases, with 15 bases between them. In nucleotides, the CDR3 is TGTGCCAGCAGCACCTGGGCCGGACAGTATGGCTACACCTTC. Protein product: CASSTWAGQYGYTF.

This chain connects TRBV30 to TRBJ1-3; D is unresolved. The CDR3 totals 12 residues. V shed 4 bases and J shed 0 bases, with 4 bases lying between them. The germline gives CDR1 GTSNPN, CDR2 SVGIG (reference sequence). CDR3 nucleotide sequence: TGTGCCTGGAAACGCTCTGGAAACACCATATATTTT. It encodes CAWKRSGNTIYF.

The count of this clone is one. This rearrangement joins TRBV5-1 to TRBJ1-6, with a weak D call TRBD1 (5 bases). This CDR3 is 17 amino acids long. Germline V lookup: CDR1 SGHRS, CDR2 YFSETQ. V dropped 0 bases and J dropped 5 bases, with 15 bases sitting between them. The CDR3 DNA follows: TGCGCCAGCAGCTTGGAAAGGGGCCGACAGAATAATTCACCCCTCCACTTT. Protein product: CASSLERGRQNNSPLHF.

The chain links TRBV28 to TRBJ1-2; D unresolved. This CDR3 is built from 13 residues. Germline V gene data show CDR1 as MDHEN and CDR2 as SYDVKM. Trimming took 3 bases from V and 4 from J, leaving 9 bases between them. DNA of the CDR3: TGTGCCAGCAGTTTTATCCGGATCTATGGCTACACCTTC. Its translation: CASSFIRIYGYTF.

The chain uses TRBV6-9 and TRBJ2-7; D gene unclear. The CDR3 spans 8 residues. The germline gives CDR1 MNHGY, CDR2 SVAAGI. The V and J ends lost 8 bases and 6 bases respectively, with 2 bases between them. The CDR3, as DNA: TGTGCCAGCCCCGAGCAGTACTTC. As protein: CASPEQYF.

V gene TRBV27 combines with J gene TRBJ1-5; D call uncertain. The V gene lost 1 base and the J gene lost 3 bases, with 10 bases spanning the gap. Germline CDR1 reads MNHEY; CDR2 reads SMNVEV (reference sequence). This CDR3 region has 15 residues. In DNA, the CDR3 is TGTGCCAGCAGTTTATTTTCCGGAGCCAATCAGCCCCAGCATTTT. Translating it yields CASSLFSGANQPQHF.

The chain is built from TRBV6-5 and TRBJ2-7, with D possibly being TRBD1 (5 bases). CDR3 size: 14 residues. V dropped 5 bases and J dropped 5 bases, with 16 bases sitting between them. Germline V gene data show CDR1 as MNHEY and CDR2 as SVGAGI. This chain's CDR3 is CASSPRTRSNEQYF. The CDR3 coding sequence is TGTGCCAGCAGTCCCCGGACACGATCAAACGAGCAGTACTTC.

Only a few counts were recorded for this clone. The chain has TRBV27 and TRBJ1-3; D remains ambiguous. This CDR3 has 16 residues. Germline values: CDR1 MNHEY, CDR2 SMNVEV (reference sequence). Deletions cut 8 bases from V and 2 bases from J, with 19 bases between. The DNA for the CDR3 is TGTGCCAGCCAAACCCTGGACCCATCACCTGGAAACACCATATATTTT. Encoded protein: CASQTLDPSPGNTIYF.

The chain joins TRBV7-2 to TRBJ2-1; 7 bases are a match to TRBD2. V was clipped by 1 base and J by 10 bases; unmatched bases: 10. Germline V gene sequence: CDR1 SGHTA, CDR2 FQGNSA. The CDR3 has 15 amino acids. Here the CDR3 reads CASSLDGTNIREQFF. The CDR3 DNA sequence: TGTGCCAGCAGCTTAGACGGGACTAATATTCGCGAGCAGTTCTTC. Drawing the rest from reference TRBV7-2 and TRBJ2-1, the complete variable domain is GAGVSQSPSNKVTEKGKDVELRCDPISGHTALYWYRQSLGQGLEFLIYFQGNSAPDKSGLPSDRFSAERTGGSVSTLTIQRTQQEDSAVYLCASSLDGTNIREQFFGPGTRLTVL.

The genes are TRBV2 and TRBJ2-7; perhaps D is TRBD1 or TRBD2 (5 bases each). The CDR3 spans 13 residues. V lost 5 bases to trimming and J lost 2 bases, with 10 bases between them. Germline V lookup: CDR1 SNHLY, CDR2 FYNNEI. This chain's CDR3 is CASSPRGPYEQYF. The CDR3 nucleotides are TGTGCCAGCAGTCCCCGGGGACCCTACGAGCAGTACTTC.

The rearrangement links TRBV7-3 to TRBJ2-5, with D perhaps TRBD2 (6 bases). Germline V gene sequence: CDR1 SGHTA, CDR2 FQGTGA. This CDR3 contains 15 residues. The V end lost 5 bases, the J end lost 4 bases, and 17 bases lay between the germline ends. CDR3: CASSPGWGRRETQYF. CDR3 nucleotide sequence: TGTGCCAGCAGCCCCGGGTGGGGGAGGAGAGAGACCCAGTACTTC.

This chain uses TRBV4-1 with TRBJ1-2, with D tentatively TRBD1 (5 bases). Germline V lookup: CDR1 MGHRA, CDR2 YSYEKL. The ends were cut back, 2 bases at V and 7 bases at J, with 11 bases in the middle. The CDR3 spans 13 residues. CDR3 residues: CASSQSSGFGYTF. In DNA, the CDR3 is TGCGCCAGCAGCCAAAGCTCAGGGTTTGGCTACACCTTC.

The chain joins TRBV28 to TRBJ2-7, with D maybe TRBD2 (6 bases). The germline V gene has CDR1 MDHEN and CDR2 SYDVKM. V was clipped by 8 bases and J by 2 bases, with 10 bases between them. The CDR3 is 12 residues long. The CDR3 nucleotides are TGTGCCAGCGCAGGAGGGCCCTACGAGCAGTACTTC. This translates into CASAGGPYEQYF. Full variable domain (rest looked up from reference TRBV28 and TRBJ2-7): DVKVTQSSRYLVKRTGEKVFLECVQDMDHENMFWYRQDPGLGLRLIYFSYDVKMKEKGDIPEGYSVSREKKERFSLILESASTNQTSMYLCASAGGPYEQYFGPGTRLTVT.

This clone occurred a few times. J is TRBJ1-6 and V is TRBV25-1; tentative D call: TRBD1 (6 bases). V was pared by 6 bases and J by 2 bases, with 8 bases between. The CDR3 is 14 residues long. The germline V gene encodes CDR1 MGHDK and CDR2 SYGVNS. In DNA, the CDR3 is TGTGCCAGCAGGGACAGTGCCTATAATTCACCCCTCCACTTT. It codes for CASRDSAYNSPLHF.

The chain links TRBV5-1 to TRBJ1-1; 11 bases align to TRBD1. The germline V gene encodes CDR1 SGHRS and CDR2 YFSETQ. CDR3 length: 15 amino acids. Trimming at V came to 4 bases and at J to 2 bases, leaving 4 bases not matched to a gene. CDR3 DNA sequence: TGCGCCAGCAGCCCCAGGACAGGGGGCAACACTGAAGCTTTCTTT. It specifies CASSPRTGGNTEAFF.

This clone occurred once. The rearrangement joins TRBV5-1 to TRBJ2-3; D assignment may be TRBD1 or TRBD2 (7 bases each). The CDR3 consists of 14 residues. Germline lookup yields CDR1 SGHRS and CDR2 YFSETQ. V lost 2 bases and J 6 bases, leaving 13 bases between the germline ends. CDR3 amino acids: CASSFRGGTDTQYF. As DNA, the CDR3 is TGCGCCAGCAGCTTCAGGGGGGGAACGGATACGCAGTATTTT. Using reference TRBV5-1 and TRBJ2-3 for the parts outside the CDR3, the full variable domain is KAGVTQTPRYLIKTRGQQVTLSCSPISGHRSVSWYQQTPGQGLQFLFEYFSETQRNKGNFPGRFSGRQFSNSRSEMNVSTLELGDSALYLCASSFRGGTDTQYFGPGTRLTVL.

This chain joins TRBV7-9 and TRBJ1-4, with TRBD1 matching over 7 bases. Per the germline V gene, CDR1 is SEHNR and CDR2 is FQNEAQ (reference sequence). The CDR3 is 15 residues long. Trimming removed 3 bases from V and 4 bases from J; junction bases left unmatched: 5. The DNA of the CDR3 is TGTGCCAGCAGCTTGGGACAGAACTATAATGAAAAACTGTTTTTT. Translated, it gives CASSLGQNYNEKLFF.